The present TCR beta chain was sequenced within a study of blood T cell repertoires in COVID-19. Turning to the study itself: There were acute and convalescent COVID-19 samples, and they came from the United States, Italy and Spain. Sample material is recorded as cDNA or gDNA derived from T cells, B-cell-depleted T cells, or PBMCs.

Under the authors' procedure: Reference gene primer amplification yielded estimated nucleated cell counts. Data came from immunoSEQ multiplex PCR; TCRdb stores just in-frame clones and leaves some out. V and J calls plus clone size are reproduced from that table; the DNA served to infer D and trimming. The sample lists approximately 150,000 clones, roughly 87% occurring once. The CDR3 is 15 amino acids. Trimming stripped 6 bases from V and 1 base from J, with 16 bases between. The germline V gene encodes CDR1 SNHLY and CDR2 FYNNEI. Material for sequencing was peripheral blood. This clonotype was sampled from a woman in her 70s with acute or convalescent COVID-19. This chain uses TRBV2 with TRBJ2-7; D uncertain. CDR3 residues: CASRDELVASYEQYF. The CDR3 region has the DNA TGTGCCAGCAGGGATGAGCTAGTTGCGTCCTACGAGCAGTACTTC.